This T cell receptor beta chain was captured by sequencing in a study of blood T cells in healthy people across ages. The overall study: About one barcoded TCR beta cDNA was captured per two T cells.

Each donor had approximately 10 milliliters of peripheral blood drawn. Extractions gave at least 5.5 micrograms of total RNA per sample. Together with a sample-barcoded 5' primer, a J-beta primer mix was included in a second PCR lasting roughly 7 to 11 cycles. Sequencing yielded, for each sample, at least 2.5 million paired-end reads carrying CDR3. TCRdb recomputed calls from the 5' RACE reads with MiXCR, one row per CDR3 protein. The repertoire holds approximately 1.5 million distinct CDR3 sequences, with 30% to 35% as singletons. The CDR3 sequence is 14 residues long. The V gene lost 4 bases and the J gene lost 6 bases, with 15 bases spanning the gap. Germline V lookup: CDR1 SGHVS, CDR2 FNYEAQ.

The chain combines TRBV7-6 with TRBJ1-2; D possibly corresponds to TRBD1 (5 bases). This TCR was recovered from a woman younger than 45 in good health. What was sequenced was blood. The CDR3 DNA is TGTGCCAGCAGCTCATCCCCCACAGGTCATGGCTACACCTTC. This translates into CASSSSPTGHGYTF.